This T cell receptor (beta chain) was captured by sequencing in a study of blood T cell repertoires in COVID-19. For the study at large: The samples span acute and convalescent COVID-19 from the United States, Italy and Spain. The analysed material was cDNA or gDNA that came from T cells, B-cell-depleted T cells, or PBMCs.

This clone was found a few times. V lost 2 bases and J lost 0, with 14 bases in between. Germline V lookup: CDR1 MNHEY, CDR2 SVGEGT. The CDR3 spans 17 residues. Data came from immunoSEQ multiplex PCR; TCRdb stores just in-frame clones and leaves some out. This sample has 240,000 or so clones, with just under 85% found just once. The clonotype was recovered from a woman of 80 years or more with acute or convalescent COVID-19. This chain links TRBV6-2 or TRBV6-3 with TRBJ1-5, with a tentative D call TRBD1 (6 bases). Input material: peripheral blood. The CDR3 sequence: CASSYTQQGYSNQPQHF. In DNA, the CDR3 is TGTGCCAGCAGTTACACCCAACAGGGTTATAGCAATCAGCCCCAGCATTTT.